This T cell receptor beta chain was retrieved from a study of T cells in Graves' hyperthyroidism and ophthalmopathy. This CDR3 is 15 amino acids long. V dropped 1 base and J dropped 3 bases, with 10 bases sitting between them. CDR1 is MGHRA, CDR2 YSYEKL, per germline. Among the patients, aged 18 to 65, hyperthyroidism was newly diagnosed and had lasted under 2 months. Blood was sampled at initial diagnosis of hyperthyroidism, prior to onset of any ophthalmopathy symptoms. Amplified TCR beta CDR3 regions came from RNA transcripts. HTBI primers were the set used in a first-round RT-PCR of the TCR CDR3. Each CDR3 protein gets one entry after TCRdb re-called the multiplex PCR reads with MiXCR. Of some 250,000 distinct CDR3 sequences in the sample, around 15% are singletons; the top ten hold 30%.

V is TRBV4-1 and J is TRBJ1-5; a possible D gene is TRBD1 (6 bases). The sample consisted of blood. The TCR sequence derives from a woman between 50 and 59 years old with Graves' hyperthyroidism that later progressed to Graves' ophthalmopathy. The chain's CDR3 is CASSQGHRVNQPQHF. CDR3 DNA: TGCGCCAGCAGCCAAGGGCACAGGGTCAATCAGCCCCAGCATTTT.